This T cell receptor (beta chain) was sequenced for a study of cytomegalovirus exposure and HLA in healthy donors. The wider study: Of 398 genotyped donors, more than 70% clustered with self-reported Caucasian donors. Whole-study findings and limits: Sequencing likely generated an artifact that appeared as a cluster of highly shared sequence variants. Reports indicated that the classifier achieved high specificity and sensitivity in diagnosing cytomegalovirus status. Associated with cytomegalovirus, according to the listing, were 150 to 200 TCR beta chains.

About this clone itself: Its cognate antigen is unknown.

PCR used 60 Vbeta primers and 13 Jbeta primers. The assay was immunoSEQ multiplex PCR, and TCRdb's table has in-frame clones only and misses some. The repertoire holds about 120,000 clones, with less than 85% as singletons. The CDR3 totals 17 residues. The trim removed 0 bases at V and 5 bases at J, leaving 11 bases unmatched. Germline V gene sequence: CDR1 SGHNT, CDR2 YYREEE (reference sequence). This chain uses TRBV5-4 with TRBJ2-5; TRBD2 matches 9 bases. The sequenced sample was PBMCs. The receptor was derived from a woman between 35 and 50 years old in good health and CMV-seronegative. CDR3 DNA sequence: TGTGCCAGCAGCTTGGATGGGGTAGCGGGGGCTTATGAGACCCAGTACTTC. Its protein is CASSLDGVAGAYETQYF.